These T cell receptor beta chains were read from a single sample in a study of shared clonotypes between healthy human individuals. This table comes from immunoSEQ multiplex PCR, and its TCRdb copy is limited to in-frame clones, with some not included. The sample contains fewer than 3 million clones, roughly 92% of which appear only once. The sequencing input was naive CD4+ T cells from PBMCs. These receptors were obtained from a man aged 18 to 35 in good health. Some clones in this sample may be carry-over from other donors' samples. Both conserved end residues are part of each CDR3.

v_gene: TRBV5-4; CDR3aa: CASSPWGSGQETQYF
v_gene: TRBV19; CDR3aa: CASSIEGWELFF
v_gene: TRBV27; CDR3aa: CASSPLGTDTQYF
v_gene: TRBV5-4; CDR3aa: CASSLGRFGYGYTF
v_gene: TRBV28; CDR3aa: CASSSTSGKYF
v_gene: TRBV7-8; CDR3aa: CASSLEGLAGVIDTQYF
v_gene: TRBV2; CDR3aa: CASSEPGEDTQYF
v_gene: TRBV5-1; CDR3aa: CASSRGRAINTGELFF
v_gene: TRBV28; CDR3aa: CASSLAGSSYNEQFF
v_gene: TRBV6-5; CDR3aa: CASSYSNRGKNQPQHF
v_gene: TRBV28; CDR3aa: CASRPGGTPTDTQYF
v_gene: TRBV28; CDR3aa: CASLSGRLYGYTF
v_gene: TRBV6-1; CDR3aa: CASRALGGVNQPQHF
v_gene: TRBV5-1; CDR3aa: CASRQLAPTPIPNEQFF
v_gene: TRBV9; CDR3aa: CASSVASTARVSQPQHF